This TCR beta chain was identified in a study of control samples from healthy donors and cancer patients. The protocol was immunoSEQ multiplex PCR, while the TCRdb copy is restricted to in-frame clones and leaves out a portion. This sample carries some 190,000 clones, with roughly 2.2% going to the ten biggest clones. CDR1 and CDR2 from the germline V gene are LGHNA and YSLEER. This CDR3 region has 15 residues. With 1 base removed from V and 6 bases from J, the gap between germline ends came to 10 bases. The specimen sequenced was blood. This rearrangement joins TRBV4-3 to TRBJ1-6; D possibly corresponds to TRBD1 (6 bases). The receptor comes from a woman aged 30 to 39 in good health. The CDR3 loop reads CASSQADSSNSPLHF. Here the CDR3 DNA reads TGCGCCAGCAGCCAAGCGGACAGTTCTAATTCACCCCTCCACTTT.